This passage covers 9 T cell receptor beta chains from one sample sequenced in a study of cytomegalovirus exposure and HLA in healthy donors. The PCR employed 60 Vbeta primers together with 13 Jbeta primers. The repertoire was sequenced with immunoSEQ multiplex PCR; TCRdb's copy has only in-frame clones and lacks some. The table lists more than 200,000 clones, 65% to 90% of them singletons. Input material: PBMCs. The receptor set was obtained from a girl aged 5 to 17 in good health and CMV-seronegative.

A note on this clone: The identical CDR3 is also encoded by other nucleotide sequences in the sample. V gene TRBV30 combines with J gene TRBJ1-1; 8 bases map to TRBD1. Germline V gives CDR1 GTSNPN, CDR2 SVGIG (reference sequence). The CDR3 contains 13 residues. J was trimmed by 5 bases and V by 5 bases; bases with no gene match: 7. CDR3 DNA sequence: TGTGCCTGGGGGACAGGCCCGGGGACTGAAGCTTTCTTT. The encoded protein is CAWGTGPGTEAFF.

The chain combines TRBV7-9 with TRBJ2-7, with TRBD1 matching 8 bases. J gave up 3 bases and V 5 bases, and 9 bases lay outside the gene matches. Germline CDR1 SEHNR, CDR2 FQNEAQ (reference sequence). The CDR3 sequence is 15 residues long. CDR3 nucleotides: TGTGCCAGCAGCCTAGTATCCGGGACAGGCTACGAGCAGTACTTC. Translated: CASSLVSGTGYEQYF.

V gene TRBV7-2 combines with J gene TRBJ2-1; 8 bases line up with TRBD1. Germline CDR1 is SGHTA and CDR2 is FQGNSA. J lost 7 bases, V lost 5 bases, and 13 bases had no gene match. CDR3 length: 16 residues. The chain's CDR3 is CASSAPLTGERNEQFF. CDR3 nucleotide sequence: TGTGCCAGCAGCGCCCCGTTGACAGGGGAGAGGAATGAGCAGTTCTTC.

The chain uses TRBV29-1 and TRBJ2-7; the match to TRBD1 covers 11 bases. Germline V lookup: CDR1 SQVTM, CDR2 ANQGSEA. V lost 3 bases and J lost 2; bases outside the gene matches: 9. CDR3 length: 16 residues. CDR3 loop: CSVESRDRGRTYEQYF. CDR3 in DNA: TGCAGCGTTGAGTCCCGGGACAGGGGGAGGACCTACGAGCAGTACTTC.

The chain has TRBV30 and TRBJ2-2; 8 bases are shared with TRBD2. This CDR3 is 13 amino acids long. Germline V lookup: CDR1 GTSNPN, CDR2 SVGIG (reference sequence). J gave up 2 bases and V 5 bases, and 1 base lay outside the gene matches. In DNA form, the CDR3 reads TGTGCCTGGGGGACTAGTAACACCGGGGAGCTGTTTTTT. This sequence encodes CAWGTSNTGELFF.

The genes are TRBV28 and TRBJ2-5, with D tentatively TRBD2 (7 bases). The CDR3 extends over 12 amino acids. The V and J ends lost 8 bases and 5 bases respectively, with 12 bases between them. Germline V CDR1 and CDR2: MDHEN, SYDVKM. In DNA, the CDR3 is TGTGCCAGCTGGGGGGGGGCGGAGACCCAGTACTTC. This encodes CASWGGAETQYF.

This rearrangement joins TRBV6-1 to TRBJ1-2; D is unresolved. Per the germline V gene, CDR1 is MNHNS and CDR2 is SASEGT. Trimming left V 8 bases short and J 8 bases short, with 24 bases between. CDR3 size: 15 residues. CDR3 sequence reads: CASYKTISGAGGYTF. The CDR3 coding sequence is TGTGCCAGCTACAAGACGATTTCAGGCGCCGGAGGCTACACCTTC.

This chain connects TRBV30 to TRBJ2-7; D not certain. V lost 0 bases to trimming and J lost 0 bases, with 6 bases between them. Germline V CDR1 and CDR2: GTSNPN, SVGIG (reference sequence). The CDR3 extends over 13 amino acids. CDR3 amino acids: CAWSVWSSYEQYF. The CDR3 DNA reads TGTGCCTGGAGTGTGTGGAGCTCCTACGAGCAGTACTTC.

This chain uses TRBV7-3 with TRBJ2-5, with 12 bases aligning to TRBD2. The J segment lost 4 bases and the V segment lost 3 bases, leaving 6 bases of the junction unmatched. This CDR3 spans 16 amino acids. Germline V lookup: CDR1 SGHTA, CDR2 FQGTGA. The chain's CDR3 is CASSLGASGGGETQYF. DNA of the CDR3: TGTGCCAGCAGCTTGGGCGCTAGCGGGGGGGGAGAGACCCAGTACTTC.